Presented here are 32 T cell receptor beta chains from one specimen sequenced in a study of CD8 T cells in ankylosing spondylitis. Each CDR3 protein is one row after TCRdb ran MiXCR on the 5' RACE reads. The table records 200,000 to 300,000 distinct CDR3 sequences, roughly 32% of them present only once. Sequenced material: blood, either unsorted or a sorted T cell fraction (not recorded which). These TCRs come from a male donor with ankylosing spondylitis or in good health (not recorded which).

Note on this clonotype: Since the CDR3 does not end with the conserved phenylalanine or tryptophan, this likely comes from a read error. This chain connects TRBV4-2 to TRBJ2-1; TRBD2 agrees at 11 bases. Looked up from germline, CDR1 is LGHNA and CDR2 is YNFKEQ. Germline trimming cut 4 bases from V and 8 bases from J; bases unmatched to any gene: 4. There are 14 residues in the CDR3. CDR3: CASSPGLAVDEQFI. The CDR3 nucleotides are TGTGCCAGCAGCCCGGGACTAGCGGTCGATGAGCAGTTCATC.

This clonotype was recorded a few times. The chain uses TRBV20-1 and TRBJ1-5; no reliable D call. This CDR3 is built from 14 residues. Germline CDR1 DFQATT, CDR2 SNEGSKA (reference sequence). V lost 0 bases to trimming and J lost 0 bases, with 6 bases between them. CDR3: CSARDSFSNQPQHF. Here the CDR3 DNA reads TGCAGTGCTAGAGACAGTTTTAGCAATCAGCCCCAGCATTTT.

This chain connects TRBV9 to TRBJ1-6, with 7 bases matching TRBD1. The CDR3 totals 15 residues. CDR1 is SGDLS, CDR2 YYNGEE, per germline. Trimming took 3 bases from V and 4 from J; bases not matched to a gene: 4. As DNA, the CDR3 is TGTGCCAGCAGCGCGACAGGGAATTATAATTCACCCCTCCACTTT. Protein sequence: CASSATGNYNSPLHF.

The chain carries TRBV5-1 and TRBJ1-2; D remains unclear. With 4 bases removed from V and 6 bases from J, the gap between germline ends came to 13 bases. The CDR3 is 13 residues long. Germline assignment: CDR1 SGHRS and CDR2 YFSETQ. The CDR3 sequence: CASSQAGFDGYTF. For the CDR3, the DNA is TGCGCCAGCAGCCAGGCGGGGTTTGATGGCTACACCTTC.

The J gene is TRBJ2-3, the V gene TRBV6-1; perhaps D is TRBD1 or TRBD2 (5 bases each). Germline lookup yields CDR1 MNHNS and CDR2 SASEGT. V lost 6 bases and J lost 4, with 23 bases in between. The CDR3 length is 17 residues. The CDR3 DNA reads TGTGCCAGCAGCCCTCTTTCCGGGACCATCTCCGCAGATACGCAGTATTTT. It translates to CASSPLSGTISADTQYF.

The chain is built from TRBV5-1 and TRBJ2-5; weak D call: TRBD1 (5 bases). V was trimmed by 3 bases and J by 2 bases, leaving 20 bases between them. Germline lookup yields CDR1 SGHRS and CDR2 YFSETQ. The CDR3 sequence is 17 residues long. The CDR3 sequence: CASSSSSAGPIQETQYF. The CDR3 DNA reads TGCGCCAGCAGCTCTTCGTCGGCAGGGCCTATTCAAGAGACCCAGTACTTC.

J is TRBJ2-5 and V is TRBV3-1; TRBD1 aligns across 8 bases. The J segment lost 5 bases and the V segment lost 5 bases, leaving 7 bases of the junction unmatched. This CDR3 is built from 14 residues. The germline V gene has CDR1 LGHDT and CDR2 YNNKEL (reference sequence). CDR3 protein: CASSTGTGGETQYF. Written as DNA, the CDR3 is TGTGCCAGCAGCACCGGGACAGGAGGGGAGACCCAGTACTTC.

The chain links TRBV6-5 to TRBJ2-3; D may correspond to TRBD1 or TRBD2 (6 bases each). Germline loops: CDR1 MNHEY, CDR2 SVGAGI. This CDR3 is built from 16 residues. V lost 2 bases and J 2 bases, leaving 14 bases between the germline ends. The CDR3 protein is CASSYRSRDTTDTQYF. The CDR3 DNA is TGTGCCAGCAGTTACCGGTCGCGGGACACCACAGATACGCAGTATTTT.

The chain employs TRBV19 and TRBJ1-1; D is uncertain. Trimming shortened V by 5 bases and J by 0 bases, and 10 bases separated the two germline ends. Per germline, CDR1 LNHDA and CDR2 SQIVND (reference sequence). The CDR3 covers 14 residues. CDR3 sequence reads: CASSLTLVNTEAFF. The CDR3 DNA is TGTGCCAGTAGTCTGACGTTAGTGAACACTGAAGCTTTCTTT.

The rearrangement joins TRBV20-1 to TRBJ2-1, with D possibly being TRBD2 (5 bases). Trimming shortened V by 3 bases and J by 4 bases, and 16 bases separated the two germline ends. Germline V lookup: CDR1 DFQATT, CDR2 SNEGSKA (reference sequence). CDR3 length equals 15 residues. The CDR3 protein is CSASRERSKYNEQFF. CDR3 sequence (DNA): TGCAGTGCTAGTAGGGAGAGATCGAAGTACAATGAGCAGTTCTTC.

The V call is TRBV25-1, the J call TRBJ2-1; 9 nucleotides line up with TRBD2. Germline assignment: CDR1 MGHDK and CDR2 SYGVNS. The CDR3 spans 16 residues. V was clipped by 6 bases and J by 5 bases; unmatched bases: 11. The DNA of the CDR3 is TGTGCCAGCAGGGAAGCCGGCCTAGCGGGGAACAATGAGCAGTTCTTC. Its translation is CASREAGLAGNNEQFF.

This clonotype appeared a few times. V usage is TRBV7-9 and J usage is TRBJ1-4, with 8 positions matching TRBD1. CDR1 is SEHNR and CDR2 is FQNEAQ in the germline V gene (reference sequence). V was clipped by 5 bases and J by 0 bases; unmatched bases: 5. CDR3 size: 16 residues. The CDR3 here is CASSDPQGATNEKLFF. CDR3 nucleotide sequence: TGTGCCAGCAGCGATCCACAGGGGGCAACTAATGAAAAACTGTTTTTT. The variable domain in full, with the rest retrieved from reference TRBV7-9 and TRBJ1-4, is DTGVSQNPRHKITKRGQNVTFRCDPISEHNRLYWYRQTLGQGPEFLTYFQNEAQLEKSRLLSDRFSAERPKGSFSTLEIQRTEQGDSAMYLCASSDPQGATNEKLFFGSGTQLSVL.

The chain employs TRBV28 and TRBJ2-5, with 8 bases aligning to TRBD2. V dropped 5 bases and J dropped 3; count of bases not matched to a gene: 5. This CDR3 is built from 14 residues. The germline gives CDR1 MDHEN, CDR2 SYDVKM. CDR3 sequence reads: CASSPGGAEETQYF. The CDR3 coding sequence is TGTGCCAGCAGTCCCGGGGGGGCTGAAGAGACCCAGTACTTC. The variable domain in full, completed from reference TRBV28 and TRBJ2-5, reads DVKVTQSSRYLVKRTGEKVFLECVQDMDHENMFWYRQDPGLGLRLIYFSYDVKMKEKGDIPEGYSVSREKKERFSLILESASTNQTSMYLCASSPGGAEETQYFGPGTRLLVL.

The chain carries TRBV13 and TRBJ1-5; D is possibly TRBD1 (5 bases). Trimming left V 0 bases short and J 4 bases short, with 10 bases between. This CDR3 has 15 residues. The germline V gene encodes CDR1 PRHDT and CDR2 FYEKMQ (reference sequence). CDR3 coding DNA: TGTGCCAGCAGCTTAGGGAGGGACCTAAATCAGCCCCAGCATTTT. Translated, it gives CASSLGRDLNQPQHF.

This clonotype was observed a handful of times. The rearrangement uses TRBV27 and TRBJ2-7; D gene unclear. CDR3 length: 13 amino acids. V lost 3 bases and J lost 2, with 8 bases in between. Germline V CDR1 and CDR2: MNHEY, SMNVEV (reference sequence). In DNA, the CDR3 is TGTGCCAGCAGTTTTGCCCCGACCTACGAGCAGTACTTC. Protein: CASSFAPTYEQYF.

This clonotype has at least ten counts. The V gene is TRBV9, the J gene TRBJ2-3; 10 bases match TRBD2. CDR1 SGDLS and CDR2 YYNGEE come from the germline V gene. This CDR3 region has 15 residues. The V gene end was trimmed by 2 bases and the J gene end by 3 bases; junction bases not matched to a gene: 3. CDR3 amino acids: CASSVGLAATDTQYF. The CDR3, as DNA: TGTGCCAGCAGCGTCGGACTAGCGGCGACAGATACGCAGTATTTT.

This clonotype was counted a few times. J is TRBJ2-1 and V is TRBV5-1; 8 positions agree with TRBD2. The CDR3 loop spans 18 amino acids. With V trimmed by 3 bases and J by 7 bases, 18 bases remained unmatched. Germline values: CDR1 SGHRS, CDR2 YFSETQ. This chain's CDR3 is CASSSYYQRGISRNEQFF. CDR3 in DNA: TGCGCCAGCAGCTCATATTATCAGCGGGGGATCTCTCGGAATGAGCAGTTCTTC.

This clonotype was picked up a small number of times. The chain employs TRBV12-3 or TRBV12-4 and TRBJ2-7; the D call may be TRBD1 or TRBD2 (5 bases each). Trimming cost V 3 bases and J 3 bases, with 9 bases left between them. The CDR3 contains 13 residues. The CDR3 sequence: CASSLGDHYEQYF. CDR3 nucleotide sequence: TGTGCCAGCAGTTTGGGGGACCACTACGAGCAGTACTTC.

This clonotype turned up a few times. The chain recombines TRBV12-3 or TRBV12-4 with TRBJ2-5; 9 positions match TRBD2. The V segment lost 7 bases and the J segment 4 bases; nucleotides outside the gene matches: 7. The CDR3 is made up of 14 amino acids. The CDR3 protein is CASNRREGSETQYF. The CDR3 nucleotides are TGTGCCAGCAACCGGCGGGAGGGGTCAGAGACCCAGTACTTC.

The chain is built from TRBV29-1 and TRBJ2-2, with D uncertain. Per germline, CDR1 SQVTM and CDR2 ANQGSEA. V was trimmed by 3 bases and J by 7 bases, leaving 9 bases between them. The CDR3 totals 12 residues. The CDR3 DNA is TGCAGCGTTGAGCACGGCAACGGGGAGCTGTTTTTT. It is translated as CSVEHGNGELFF.

The V call is TRBV20-1, the J call TRBJ2-7; D is possibly TRBD1 (6 bases). Trimming took 6 bases from V and 0 from J, leaving 15 bases between them. In germline, CDR1 is DFQATT, CDR2 SNEGSKA (reference sequence). This CDR3 has 14 residues. CDR3 sequence: CSAKTQGLSYEQYF. CDR3 sequence (DNA): TGCAGTGCGAAAACACAGGGTCTCTCCTACGAGCAGTACTTC.

The chain has TRBV7-2 and TRBJ2-3; 12 bases are shared with TRBD2. Germline lookup yields CDR1 SGHTA and CDR2 FQGNSA. The CDR3 is 16 residues long. Trimming cost V 4 bases and J 8 bases; bases outside gene matches: 10. CDR3: CASSSLAGGLGGTQYF. CDR3 nucleotides: TGTGCCAGCAGCTCGCTAGCGGGGGGGCTAGGTGGTACGCAGTATTTT.

V usage is TRBV20-1 and J usage is TRBJ2-7; 7 bases match TRBD2. V shed 3 bases and J 4 bases; nucleotides not matched to a gene: 15. The CDR3 is made up of 16 amino acids. Per the germline V gene, CDR1 is DFQATT and CDR2 is SNEGSKA (reference sequence). The CDR3 here is CSARSEAGFWDYEQYF. The CDR3 nucleotides read TGCAGTGCTAGGAGCGAAGCGGGATTCTGGGATTACGAGCAGTACTTC.

V and J are TRBV12-3 or TRBV12-4 and TRBJ1-2; D gene unclear. The V and J ends lost 5 bases and 7 bases respectively, with 11 bases between them. The CDR3 totals 12 residues. CDR3 DNA sequence: TGTGCCAGCAGTCTTACATTGGGTGGCTACACCTTC. This codes for CASSLTLGGYTF.

In this sample, this clonotype turned up many times. The chain combines TRBV20-1 with TRBJ2-5; 10 positions agree with TRBD2. Germline trimming cut 0 bases from V and 2 bases from J; bases unmatched to any gene: 3. Germline V CDR1 and CDR2: DFQATT, SNEGSKA (reference sequence). This CDR3 has 15 residues. The CDR3 sequence is CSARDSGGIQETQYF. CDR3 in DNA: TGCAGTGCTAGAGATAGCGGGGGGATTCAAGAGACCCAGTACTTC.

The V call is TRBV27, the J call TRBJ2-5; weak D call: TRBD2 (6 bases). CDR1 is MNHEY, CDR2 SMNVEV, per germline (reference sequence). The length of the CDR3 is 15 residues. The germline V and J ends were trimmed by 0 bases and 5 bases, with 13 bases remaining between them. The CDR3: CASSLSLLAMETQYF. The CDR3 DNA follows: TGTGCCAGCAGTTTATCGCTACTAGCAATGGAGACCCAGTACTTC.

This clonotype was detected many times. The V gene is TRBV20-1, the J gene TRBJ1-6, with no clear D. The CDR3 consists of 15 residues. Germline assignment: CDR1 DFQATT and CDR2 SNEGSKA (reference sequence). Trimming pared 2 bases from V and 0 bases from J, leaving 8 bases between. The CDR3 here is CSARTESSYNSPLHF. Written as DNA, the CDR3 is TGCAGTGCTAGAACAGAGAGCTCCTATAATTCACCCCTCCACTTT.

The table lists this clonotype with a few counts. J is TRBJ2-2 and V is TRBV6-1; 8 bases are shared with TRBD1. The CDR3 loop spans 15 amino acids. Germline CDR1 reads MNHNS; CDR2 reads SASEGT. The J segment lost 6 bases and the V segment lost 6 bases, leaving 9 bases of the junction unmatched. The CDR3 sequence: CASRRTGRAAGELFF. The CDR3, as DNA: TGTGCCAGCAGGAGGACAGGGCGGGCGGCCGGGGAGCTGTTTTTT.

This sequence joins TRBV4-1 and TRBJ1-5, with D possibly TRBD1 on 6 matching bases. CDR3 length: 16 amino acids. Germline CDR1 and CDR2: MGHRA and YSYEKL. V was shortened by 3 bases and J by 1 base, with 13 bases between the two germline ends. Here the CDR3 reads CASSQAGAASNQPQHF. The CDR3 bases are TGCGCCAGCAGCCAGGCAGGGGCGGCGAGCAATCAGCCCCAGCATTTT.

This clonotype showed up many times. J is TRBJ2-7 and V is TRBV29-1; 11 nucleotides line up with TRBD1. Per the germline V gene, CDR1 is SQVTM and CDR2 is ANQGSEA. This CDR3 contains 13 residues. Unmatched junction bases numbered 6, after V lost 6 bases and J lost 5 bases. In nucleotides, the CDR3 is TGCAGCGTGGACGGGACAGGGGGTAACGAGCAGTACTTC. This gives the protein CSVDGTGGNEQYF.

V is TRBV4-1 and J is TRBJ1-1; D perhaps matches TRBD1 (6 bases). Trimming pared 8 bases from V and 4 bases from J, leaving 17 bases between. Germline assignment: CDR1 MGHRA and CDR2 YSYEKL. CDR3 length: 14 residues. The CDR3 reads CASGIRGSGTEAFF. The DNA for the CDR3 is TGCGCCAGCGGCATCAGGGGCTCCGGCACTGAAGCTTTCTTT.

The chain couples TRBV7-8 to TRBJ2-1, with TRBD2 as a possible D gene (5 bases). The CDR3 sequence is 16 residues long. Germline CDR1 is SGHVS and CDR2 is FQNEAQ. The V end lost 2 bases, the J end lost 5 bases, and 16 bases lay between the germline ends. DNA for the CDR3: TGTGCCAGCAGCTTAAGTGGCCTTGAAGCGGACAATGAGCAGTTCTTC. It yields the protein CASSLSGLEADNEQFF.